Following are 20 T cell receptor beta chains from one sample sequenced in a study of identical twins. Each CDR3 protein gets one entry after TCRdb re-called the 5' RACE reads with MiXCR. The data show over 600,000 distinct CDR3 sequences, with 20% to 25% seen just once and 4.3% held by the top ten. These data were likewise used in another study, on T cells expressing NK-cell markers.

Sequences were obtained from PBMCs. The source is a woman in her late teens or twenties in good health.

This chain uses TRBV5-5 with TRBJ1-1; 7 nucleotides match TRBD1. CDR1 is SGHKS and CDR2 is YYEKEE in the germline V gene (reference sequence). V lost 5 bases and J lost 1; bases outside the gene matches: 8. The CDR3 consists of 15 residues. CDR3 region: CASRVGDRRNTEAFF. Here the CDR3 DNA reads TGTGCCAGCAGGGTCGGGGACAGAAGGAACACTGAAGCTTTCTTT.

Concerning this clonotype: Possible read error: a much larger clone is one base away. V gene TRBV28 combines with J gene TRBJ2-1; D not resolved. V was trimmed by 3 bases and J by 0 bases, leaving 6 bases between them. CDR1 and CDR2 (germline): MDHEN, SYDVKM. There are 14 residues in the CDR3. CDR3 region: CASSFESSYNEQFF. The CDR3 DNA reads TGTGCCAGCAGTTTCGAGAGCTCCTACAATGAGCAGTTCTTC.

This clonotype was seen repeatedly, ten times or more. The rearrangement uses TRBV29-1 and TRBJ2-7; perhaps TRBD1 as D (6 bases). The CDR3 is made up of 12 amino acids. With 7 bases removed from V and 6 bases from J, the gap between germline ends came to 16 bases. CDR1 SQVTM and CDR2 ANQGSEA come from the germline V gene. CDR3 nucleotides: TGCAGCGCTCTTACAGGGAATCGCGAGCAGTACTTC. Translated: CSALTGNREQYF.

This clonotype was picked up a small number of times. The J gene is TRBJ2-5, the V gene TRBV20-1; D is ambiguous. Trimming shortened V by 5 bases and J by 1 base, and 14 bases separated the two germline ends. Germline V gene data show CDR1 as DFQATT and CDR2 as SNEGSKA (reference sequence). The CDR3 extends over 14 amino acids. CDR3 sequence reads: CSAQSPGSQETQYF. CDR3 in DNA: TGCAGTGCTCAATCCCCAGGATCCCAAGAGACCCAGTACTTC.

This clonotype came up a few times. The chain recombines TRBV20-1 with TRBJ2-5; D possibly uses TRBD1 or TRBD2 (5 bases each). Between the trimmed V and J ends, which lost 4 bases and 3 bases, there was a span of 15 bases. CDR1 is DFQATT, CDR2 SNEGSKA, per germline (reference sequence). The CDR3 totals 14 residues. The CDR3 coding sequence is TGCAGTGCTACGGCGGACGGGGCCGAAGAGACCCAGTACTTC. Its translation is CSATADGAEETQYF.

The chain uses TRBV12-3 or TRBV12-4 and TRBJ2-1; the match to TRBD2 covers 7 bases. V lost 7 bases to trimming and J lost 3 bases; unmatched junction nucleotides: 6. The CDR3 sequence is 14 residues long. Here the CDR3 reads CASNIAGLYNEQFF. The CDR3 DNA sequence: TGTGCCAGCAATATAGCGGGCCTCTACAATGAGCAGTTCTTC.

In regard to this clonotype: This could be a read error, since a much larger clone is one nucleotide away. The V and J genes are TRBV7-9 and TRBJ2-1, with TRBD2 matching 7 bases. With V trimmed by 5 bases and J by 2 bases, 6 bases remained unmatched. Germline loops: CDR1 SEHNR, CDR2 FQNEAQ (reference sequence). The CDR3 loop spans 15 amino acids. The CDR3 bases are TGTGCCAGCAGCCCCCCCGGGACTACCTACAATGAGCAGTTCTTC. Its translation: CASSPPGTTYNEQFF. Full variable domain (outside the CDR3, taken from reference TRBV7-9 and TRBJ2-1): DTGVSQNPRHKITKRGQNVTFRCDPISEHNRLYWYRQTLGQGPEFLTYFQNEAQLEKSRLLSDRFSAERPKGSFSTLEIQRTEQGDSAMYLCASSPPGTTYNEQFFGPGTRLTVL.

V is TRBV20-1 and J is TRBJ2-7; weak D call: TRBD1 (5 bases). Trimming stripped 3 bases from V and 2 bases from J, with 14 bases between. Germline values: CDR1 DFQATT, CDR2 SNEGSKA (reference sequence). The CDR3 runs 14 residues. This CDR3 reads CSASNVDMTYEQYF. CDR3 in DNA: TGCAGTGCTAGTAATGTGGACATGACCTACGAGCAGTACTTC.

This clonotype was found a few times. This chain links TRBV6-1 with TRBJ2-2, with 11 bases that match TRBD1. Germline assignment: CDR1 MNHNS and CDR2 SASEGT. The CDR3 is made up of 14 amino acids. With 4 bases clipped from V and 6 bases from J, the junction kept 1 base outside the gene matches. CDR3 loop: CASSGGQGAGELFF. Here the CDR3 DNA reads TGTGCCAGCAGTGGGGGACAGGGGGCCGGGGAGCTGTTTTTT.

This clonotype was counted a few times. The genes are TRBV7-2 and TRBJ2-7, with 12 bases fitting TRBD1. Trimming took 2 bases from V and 5 from J; bases not matched to a gene: 10. Germline CDR1 and CDR2: SGHTA and FQGNSA. This CDR3 has 17 amino acids. Here the CDR3 reads CASSLFGSGTGGNEQYF. The CDR3 nucleotides read TGTGCCAGCAGCTTATTCGGCTCGGGGACAGGGGGCAACGAGCAGTACTTC.

This clonotype is a singleton in its sample. This sequence joins TRBV4-3 and TRBJ2-3; D might be TRBD1 or TRBD2, each matching 5 bases. Trimming stripped 1 base from V and 1 base from J, with 15 bases between. Germline V gene data show CDR1 as LGHNA and CDR2 as YSLEER. The CDR3 covers 17 residues. The CDR3 is CASSQGHGGMGTDTQYF. CDR3 sequence (DNA): TGCGCCAGCAGCCAAGGTCATGGGGGAATGGGCACAGATACGCAGTATTTT.

This chain links TRBV11-2 with TRBJ2-7; TRBD1 might be the D (6 bases). V was trimmed by 1 base and J by 11 bases, leaving 12 bases between them. The germline V gene encodes CDR1 SGHAT and CDR2 FQNNGV. The length of the CDR3 is 12 residues. CDR3 DNA sequence: TGTGCCAGCAGCTTAGCAGGGAAGGGGGAGTACTTC. Translated: CASSLAGKGEYF.

V and J are TRBV4-3 and TRBJ2-1, with 9 bases that match TRBD2. Unmatched junction bases numbered 3, after V lost 1 base and J lost 5 bases. Germline V gene data show CDR1 as LGHNA and CDR2 as YSLEER. The CDR3 covers 15 residues. The CDR3 DNA sequence: TGCGCCAGCAGCCAAGTCCTAGCGGGACACAATGAGCAGTTCTTC. This encodes CASSQVLAGHNEQFF.

This chain links TRBV3-1 with TRBJ2-1, with D tentatively TRBD1 (6 bases). Germline assignment: CDR1 LGHDT and CDR2 YNNKEL (reference sequence). This CDR3 is 14 amino acids long. Trimming left V 4 bases short and J 8 bases short, with 15 bases between. CDR3: CASSRGQTPHEQFF. DNA of the CDR3: TGTGCCAGCAGCCGGGGACAAACTCCCCATGAGCAGTTCTTC.

In DNA form, the CDR3 reads TGTGCCATCGGTGCCCCAAGCTCCTACAATGAGCAGTTCTTC. Translating gives CAIGAPSSYNEQFF. The V and J genes are TRBV10-3 and TRBJ2-1; D remains unclear. Trimming pared 8 bases from V and 0 bases from J, leaving 11 bases between. The length of the CDR3 is 14 residues. Germline V lookup: CDR1 ENHRY, CDR2 SYGVKD.

This clonotype turned up a few times. The rearrangement links TRBV7-2 to TRBJ2-7; 8 bases are a match to TRBD2. Germline V gene sequence: CDR1 SGHTA, CDR2 FQGNSA. The CDR3 runs 14 residues. After removal of 5 bases from V and 2 bases from J, the junction contained 5 bases not matched to a gene. CDR3 bases: TGTGCCAGCAGCATTACTAGCGGAGCCTACGAGCAGTACTTC. Protein sequence: CASSITSGAYEQYF.

This clonotype was seen repeatedly, ten times or more. The chain has TRBV12-3 or TRBV12-4 and TRBJ1-5; 8 positions agree with TRBD1. The CDR3 has 14 amino acids. The ends lost 6 bases at V and 6 bases at J; junction bases unmatched: 7. CDR3 in DNA: TGTGCCAGCAGGGACAGGGCCGCTATTCAGCCCCAGCATTTT. It translates to CASRDRAAIQPQHF.

Many counts were recorded for this clonotype. This chain joins TRBV5-1 and TRBJ2-3; TRBD1 matches at 9 bases. This CDR3 comprises 14 residues. The V gene end was trimmed by 4 bases and the J gene end by 5 bases; junction bases not matched to a gene: 5. The germline V gene encodes CDR1 SGHRS and CDR2 YFSETQ. The DNA of the CDR3 is TGCGCCAGCAGCCTGGGACAGGGACAAGATACGCAGTATTTT. Translation: CASSLGQGQDTQYF.

This clonotype was counted ten times or more. The chain employs TRBV20-1 and TRBJ2-1, with 7 bases that match TRBD2. Losses at the gene ends were 4 bases for V and 4 bases for J; bases not matched to a gene: 4. The CDR3 length is 13 residues. Germline V gene sequence: CDR1 DFQATT, CDR2 SNEGSKA (reference sequence). CDR3 nucleotides: TGCAGTGCTATGGGGACTATTTACAATGAGCAGTTCTTC. Its translation is CSAMGTIYNEQFF.

The genes are TRBV5-1 and TRBJ2-3; 7 positions agree with TRBD1. Germline V gene sequence: CDR1 SGHRS, CDR2 YFSETQ. The CDR3 covers 15 residues. V gave up 5 bases and J gave up 2 bases; unmatched junction bases: 8. In DNA, the CDR3 is TGCGCCAGCAGACGTGGGACAGTTTACACAGATACGCAGTATTTT. This translates into CASRRGTVYTDTQYF. The variable domain in full, completed from reference TRBV5-1 and TRBJ2-3, reads KAGVTQTPRYLIKTRGQQVTLSCSPISGHRSVSWYQQTPGQGLQFLFEYFSETQRNKGNFPGRFSGRQFSNSRSEMNVSTLELGDSALYLCASRRGTVYTDTQYFGPGTRLTVL.